Shown below are 19 T cell receptor beta chains from a single sample sequenced in a study of patients and donors after allogeneic stem cell transplantation. Via MiXCR, TCRdb re-called the RT-PCR reads, giving one row per CDR3 protein. The sample holds some 960,000 distinct CDR3 sequences, approximately 19% seen once. The sequenced sample consisted of blood, either unsorted or a sorted T cell fraction (not recorded which). These receptors all stem from a human donor who was either an allogeneic HSCT recipient or a stem cell or donor lymphocyte infusion donor (not recorded which). It is not recorded whose cells these are; they may come from a transplant donor.

The chain joins TRBV11-1 to TRBJ2-7, with D unclear. Deletions cut 4 bases from V and 3 bases from J, with 13 bases between. CDR3 length: 14 amino acids. The V gene's germline CDR1 is SGHAT and CDR2 FQDESV (reference sequence). CDR3 protein: CASSWEGLSYEQYF. In nucleotides, the CDR3 is TGTGCCAGCAGCTGGGAAGGGTTAAGCTACGAGCAGTACTTC.

This clonotype was seen a few times. The rearrangement uses TRBV10-3 and TRBJ2-7; the match to TRBD1 covers 8 bases. The V gene's germline CDR1 is ENHRY and CDR2 SYGVKD. The V and J ends lost 6 bases and 5 bases, in that order; junction bases with no gene match: 12. The CDR3 is 15 residues long. CDR3 region: CAIRALQDRDHEQYF. In DNA, the CDR3 is TGTGCCATCAGAGCTCTTCAGGACAGGGACCACGAGCAGTACTTC.

The gene calls are TRBV25-1 and TRBJ1-6; 7 bases agree with TRBD1. V lost 4 bases to trimming and J lost 3 bases; unmatched junction nucleotides: 6. The CDR3 covers 16 residues. Germline loops: CDR1 MGHDK, CDR2 SYGVNS. The CDR3 coding sequence is TGTGCCAGCAGTGCGCGCTGGACAGGCTATAATTCACCCCTCCACTTT. Encoded protein: CASSARWTGYNSPLHF.

The V and J genes are TRBV6-2 or TRBV6-3 and TRBJ2-1; TRBD2 matches at 8 bases. The CDR3 runs to 16 residues. Trimming took 4 bases from V and 4 from J; bases not matched to a gene: 9. Germline CDR1 and CDR2: MNHEY and SVGEGT. For the CDR3, the DNA is TGTGCCAGCAGTTCAGCGCGGGGGGACATATACAATGAGCAGTTCTTC. It yields the protein CASSSARGDIYNEQFF.

The table lists this clonotype with a few counts. This sequence joins TRBV12-3 or TRBV12-4 and TRBJ2-5, with D unresolved. The CDR3 runs 13 residues. Trimming stripped 6 bases from V and 0 bases from J, with 8 bases between. The CDR3 protein is CASSTPYQETQYF. CDR3 DNA: TGTGCCAGCAGCACACCCTACCAAGAGACCCAGTACTTC.

J is TRBJ1-1 and V is TRBV20-1, with 8 bases aligning to TRBD1. This CDR3 has 16 amino acids. Germline lookup yields CDR1 DFQATT and CDR2 SNEGSKA (reference sequence). V was pared by 5 bases and J by 1 base, with 12 bases of the junction left unmatched. This CDR3 is CSADPRTGLGNTEAFF. Here the CDR3 DNA reads TGCAGTGCTGATCCCAGGACAGGGTTGGGGAACACTGAAGCTTTCTTT.

This clonotype was counted at least ten times. The rearrangement joins TRBV5-1 to TRBJ1-2; D perhaps matches TRBD1 (5 bases). CDR3 length equals 13 residues. Deletions cut 4 bases from V and 8 bases from J, with 15 bases between. CDR1 is SGHRS and CDR2 is YFSETQ in the germline V gene. The CDR3 sequence is CASSPGSSGGYTF. The CDR3 DNA follows: TGCGCCAGCAGCCCCGGGTCTTCAGGGGGCTACACCTTC.

The table lists this clonotype with many counts. The V call is TRBV5-1, the J call TRBJ1-1, with D possibly matching TRBD1 (5 bases). V shed 1 base and J shed 6 bases, with 16 bases lying between them. The CDR3 consists of 15 residues. Germline V lookup: CDR1 SGHRS, CDR2 YFSETQ. The CDR3 reads CASSLRGRTGSEAFF. The DNA of the CDR3 is TGCGCCAGCAGCTTGCGGGGGAGGACGGGGTCTGAAGCTTTCTTT.

V is TRBV18 and J is TRBJ2-5; no clear D gene. The CDR3 extends over 16 amino acids. Trimming took 0 bases from V and 0 from J, leaving 11 bases between them. The germline CDR1 and CDR2 sequences are KGHSH and LQKENI. CDR3 DNA: TGTGCCAGCTCACCACCGGGTTTGGATTACCAAGAGACCCAGTACTTC. Translated, it gives CASSPPGLDYQETQYF.

This clonotype was observed a few times. CDR3 amino acids: CASSSARRGGGQPQHF. The CDR3 nucleotides read TGTGCCAGCAGTTCTGCCCGACGAGGGGGCGGTCAGCCCCAGCATTTT. The chain is built from TRBV2 and TRBJ1-5, with 7 bases that match TRBD1. CDR1 is SNHLY and CDR2 is FYNNEI in the germline V gene. J lost 6 bases, V lost 5 bases, and 13 bases had no gene match. The CDR3 totals 16 residues.

This clonotype has only a few counts. The CDR3 region has the DNA TGTGCCAGCAGAGGGAATGGAAACACCATATATTTT. It translates to CASRGNGNTIYF. The J gene is TRBJ1-3, the V gene TRBV12-3 or TRBV12-4; D is uncertain. This CDR3 contains 12 residues. V lost 6 bases and J lost 3, with 6 bases in between.

This chain links TRBV25-1 with TRBJ2-7, with 10 bases that match TRBD2. The germline CDR1 and CDR2 sequences are MGHDK and SYGVNS. The CDR3 totals 16 residues. Trimming took 3 bases from V and 3 from J; bases not matched to a gene: 8. For the CDR3, the DNA is TGTGCCAGCAGTGACCGGTCTAGCGGGAGTTTCTACGAGCAGTACTTC. Translating gives CASSDRSSGSFYEQYF.

This clonotype was seen more than once but under ten times. This CDR3 is CSASPDRAFVNTEAFF. DNA of the CDR3: TGCAGTGCTAGCCCGGACAGGGCTTTCGTGAACACTGAAGCTTTCTTT. The chain employs TRBV20-1 and TRBJ1-1; 8 nucleotides align to TRBD1. This CDR3 spans 16 amino acids. The junction had 9 bases not matched to a gene; V was cut back by 3 bases and J by 0 bases. Looked up from germline, CDR1 is DFQATT and CDR2 is SNEGSKA (reference sequence).

The chain has TRBV30 and TRBJ2-1; D is unresolved. V was clipped by 2 bases and J by 7 bases, with 9 bases between them. Germline CDR1 GTSNPN, CDR2 SVGIG (reference sequence). This CDR3 region has 12 residues. The CDR3 DNA is TGTGCCTGGAGTTTAGGGCGAAATGAGCAGTTCTTC. Protein sequence: CAWSLGRNEQFF.

This clonotype occurred a few times. The chain employs TRBV7-3 and TRBJ2-2; TRBD2 matches 9 bases. V dropped 4 bases and J dropped 5; count of bases not matched to a gene: 5. Germline values: CDR1 SGHTA, CDR2 FQGTGA. There are 15 residues in the CDR3. The CDR3 reads CASSSGTSRTGELFF. The DNA for the CDR3 is TGTGCCAGCAGCTCCGGGACTAGCAGGACCGGGGAGCTGTTTTTT.

The table lists this clonotype with a few counts. The CDR3 reads CSVEGKTPEAFF. Here the CDR3 DNA reads TGCAGCGTTGAGGGAAAAACCCCTGAAGCTTTCTTT. The V call is TRBV29-1, the J call TRBJ1-1; D gene uncertain. V was clipped by 3 bases and J by 6 bases, with 11 bases between them. This CDR3 contains 12 residues. Looked up from germline, CDR1 is SQVTM and CDR2 is ANQGSEA.

A remark on this clonotype: The conserved closing phenylalanine or tryptophan is absent in this CDR3, likely reflecting a read error. This chain connects TRBV20-1 to TRBJ1-3; 7 bases are a match to TRBD1. Germline V gene sequence: CDR1 DFQATT, CDR2 SNEGSKA (reference sequence). This CDR3 is 15 amino acids long. The J segment lost 3 bases and the V segment lost 3 bases, leaving 8 bases of the junction unmatched. The CDR3 here is CSARKQGRSGNTIYL. CDR3 DNA: TGCAGTGCTAGGAAACAGGGGAGGAGTGGAAACACCATATATCTT.

This clonotype appeared a single time. The rearrangement links TRBV27 to TRBJ2-7; D gene ambiguous. V lost 2 bases and J 5 bases, leaving 7 bases between the germline ends. CDR1 is MNHEY, CDR2 SMNVEV, per germline (reference sequence). CDR3 length equals 12 residues. Here the CDR3 DNA reads TGTGCCAGCAGTTTAACTGGCCACGAGCAGTACTTC. Its protein is CASSLTGHEQYF.

For the CDR3, the DNA is TGTGCCAGCAGCCCGGTGGAGGACAGGGTCGGGAACACTGAAGCTTTCTTT. This gives the protein CASSPVEDRVGNTEAFF. This chain uses TRBV3-1 with TRBJ1-1, with 8 positions matching TRBD1. CDR3 length: 17 residues. The germline V gene has CDR1 LGHDT and CDR2 YNNKEL (reference sequence). Germline trimming cut 4 bases from V and 1 base from J; bases unmatched to any gene: 11.